This T cell receptor (beta chain) emerged from a study of blood T cell repertoires in COVID-19. Study-wide background: COVID-19 samples collected from the United States, Italy and Spain covered acute and convalescent phases. Sample material is recorded as cDNA or gDNA derived from T cells, B-cell-depleted T cells, or PBMCs.

Authors' data handling: Reference gene primer amplification in the assay estimated nucleated cell counts. Produced via immunoSEQ multiplex PCR; TCRdb's table is partial and in-frame only. Clone size and V and J calls were adopted from that table, with D and trimming inferred from the DNA. The table includes tens of thousands of clones, approximately 84% detected once. The CDR3 has 13 amino acids. Trimming shortened V by 5 bases and J by 7 bases, and 11 bases separated the two germline ends. Germline lookup yields CDR1 LGHDT and CDR2 YNNKEL (reference sequence). Sequencing was done on a sample of peripheral blood. The TCR sequence derives from a man in his 70s with acute or convalescent COVID-19. The chain employs TRBV3-1 (or the pseudogene TRBV3-2) and TRBJ2-2, with D unclear. The CDR3 loop reads CASSSRYGGELFF. CDR3 coding DNA: TGTGCCAGCAGCTCTAGGTATGGCGGGGAGCTGTTTTTT.